This passage covers 23 T cell receptor beta chains from one sample sequenced in a study of blood T cell repertoires in COVID-19. The method was immunoSEQ multiplex PCR; TCRdb's version includes in-frame clones alone and lacks a portion of them. The table records about 47,000 clones, roughly 87% of them present only once. Specimen: peripheral blood. The receptors come from a man between 60 and 70 years old with active COVID-19.

The rearrangement joins TRBV29-1 to TRBJ1-1; no clear D. Germline V gene data show CDR1 as SQVTM and CDR2 as ANQGSEA. This CDR3 is built from 14 residues. The germline V and J ends were trimmed by 4 bases and 4 bases, with 16 bases remaining between them. CDR3 loop: CSVGGPSRVTEAFF. Here the CDR3 DNA reads TGCAGCGTTGGTGGTCCCAGTCGGGTCACTGAAGCTTTCTTT.

The chain is built from TRBV11-3 and TRBJ2-5; D is possibly TRBD1 (6 bases). CDR1 and CDR2 from the germline V gene are SGHNT and YENEEA. CDR3 length: 16 amino acids. Trimming stripped 4 bases from V and 4 bases from J, with 19 bases between. CDR3 sequence reads: CASSSGLGAGRETQYF. CDR3 coding DNA: TGTGCCAGCAGCTCAGGATTGGGGGCGGGCAGAGAGACCCAGTACTTC.

The chain couples TRBV7-9 to TRBJ2-1; no definite D call. Deletions cut 4 bases from V and 6 bases from J, with 10 bases between. Germline CDR1 reads SEHNR; CDR2 reads FQNEAQ (reference sequence). The CDR3 has 13 amino acids. CDR3 bases: TGTGCCAGCAGCTGGCCGTTTCCCAATGAGCAGTTCTTC. Translating gives CASSWPFPNEQFF.

The chain's CDR3 is CASRTQGADSPLHF. The CDR3 DNA sequence: TGCGCCAGCAGAACTCAGGGGGCTGATTCACCCCTCCACTTT. The chain has TRBV5-1 and TRBJ1-6, with 8 nucleotides matching TRBD1. Germline CDR1 is SGHRS and CDR2 is YFSETQ. CDR3 length: 14 amino acids. The ends lost 5 bases at V and 8 bases at J; junction bases unmatched: 6.

The chain has TRBV18 and TRBJ2-3, with 12 bases fitting TRBD2. The CDR3 covers 17 residues. Unmatched junction bases numbered 15, after V lost 8 bases and J lost 6 bases. Germline V lookup: CDR1 KGHSH, CDR2 LQKENI. DNA of the CDR3: TGTGCCAGCAACCCCGGACTAGCGGGGCGAGAATCGGATACGCAGTATTTT. Translation gives CASNPGLAGRESDTQYF. The whole variable domain, filled in from reference TRBV18 and TRBJ2-3, reads NAGVMQNPRHLVRRRGQEARLRCSPMKGHSHVYWYRQLPEEGLKFMVYLQKENIIDESGMPKERFSAEFPKEGPSILRIQQVVRGDSAAYFCASNPGLAGRESDTQYFGPGTRLTVL.

This rearrangement joins TRBV7-2 to TRBJ1-1; D ambiguous. CDR3 length: 13 residues. The ends were cut back, 1 base at V and 7 bases at J, with 10 bases in the middle. Germline CDR1 SGHTA, CDR2 FQGNSA. CDR3 DNA: TGTGCCAGCAGCTTAGGACTCTGGCTTGAAGCTTTCTTT. Translating gives CASSLGLWLEAFF.

The chain links TRBV6-5 to TRBJ2-2, with 8 bases identical to TRBD2. The CDR3 is 13 residues long. The trim removed 2 bases at V and 8 bases at J, leaving 1 base unmatched. Germline CDR1 reads MNHEY; CDR2 reads SVGAGI. The CDR3 reads CASSYGGRGELFF. The CDR3 bases are TGTGCCAGCAGTTACGGCGGGAGGGGGGAGCTGTTTTTT.

The chain is built from TRBV27 and TRBJ1-2; 7 bases are a match to TRBD1. The CDR3 consists of 15 residues. Per germline, CDR1 MNHEY and CDR2 SMNVEV (reference sequence). J gave up 4 bases and V 5 bases, and 10 bases lay outside the gene matches. The CDR3 nucleotides are TGTGCCAGCAGTCCTGTTAGGGGGCGAGGCTATGGCTACACCTTC. This sequence encodes CASSPVRGRGYGYTF.

The chain links TRBV18 to TRBJ2-1, with 7 bases identical to TRBD1. The junction had 11 bases not matched to a gene; V was cut back by 4 bases and J by 5 bases. In germline, CDR1 is KGHSH, CDR2 LQKENI. The CDR3 spans 16 residues. DNA for the CDR3: TGTGCCAGCTCACTACTGACAGGGAAGATCAACAATGAGCAGTTCTTC. Translating gives CASSLLTGKINNEQFF. Drawing the rest from reference TRBV18 and TRBJ2-1, the complete variable domain is NAGVMQNPRHLVRRRGQEARLRCSPMKGHSHVYWYRQLPEEGLKFMVYLQKENIIDESGMPKERFSAEFPKEGPSILRIQQVVRGDSAAYFCASSLLTGKINNEQFFGPGTRLTVL.

J is TRBJ2-3 and V is TRBV24-1, with a tentative D call TRBD1 (6 bases). V was clipped by 2 bases and J by 6 bases, with 11 bases between them. The CDR3 consists of 14 residues. Germline assignment: CDR1 KGHDR and CDR2 SFDVKD. CDR3 DNA sequence: TGTGCCACCAGTGATTGGAACAGGGTTGATACGCAGTATTTT. Its translation: CATSDWNRVDTQYF.

Regarding this clone: Other DNA sequences in this sample translate to the same CDR3. The chain has TRBV6-5 and TRBJ2-3; perhaps TRBD2 as D (5 bases). The V end was cut by 5 bases, the J end by 5 bases, with 11 bases between. The V gene's germline CDR1 is MNHEY and CDR2 SVGAGI. This CDR3 region has 13 residues. The CDR3 protein is CASSSTRGDTQYF. The CDR3 bases are TGTGCCAGCAGTAGTACCCGGGGAGATACGCAGTATTTT.

The rearrangement links TRBV28 to TRBJ1-2, with 9 bases fitting TRBD1. Germline lookup yields CDR1 MDHEN and CDR2 SYDVKM. The V gene end was trimmed by 4 bases and the J gene end by 4 bases; junction bases not matched to a gene: 7. The CDR3 totals 15 residues. The CDR3 here is CASSYRQGGSYGYTF. DNA for the CDR3: TGTGCCAGCAGTTACCGACAGGGGGGCTCCTATGGCTACACCTTC.

The J gene is TRBJ2-3, the V gene TRBV9, with 8 bases lining up with TRBD2. This CDR3 is built from 17 residues. V lost 4 bases to trimming and J lost 2 bases; unmatched junction nucleotides: 12. Germline values: CDR1 SGDLS, CDR2 YYNGEE. The CDR3 nucleotides read TGTGCCAGCAGCACAGACGTGGGGCGGGGGGACACAGATACGCAGTATTTT. This translates into CASSTDVGRGDTDTQYF. The full variable domain, in which reference TRBV9 and TRBJ2-3 provide the parts outside the CDR3, is DSGVTQTPKHLITATGQRVTLRCSPRSGDLSVYWYQQSLDQGLQFLIQYYNGEERAKGNILERFSAQQFPDLHSELNLSSLELGDSALYFCASSTDVGRGDTDTQYFGPGTRLTVL.

V and J are TRBV28 and TRBJ2-3; TRBD1 is a possible D gene (8 bases). CDR3 length equals 14 residues. Germline lookup yields CDR1 MDHEN and CDR2 SYDVKM. V gave up 5 bases and J gave up 3 bases, with 12 bases separating them. CDR3 sequence: CASSNRGGTDTQYF. The CDR3 DNA is TGTGCCAGCAGTAACAGGGGGGGGACAGATACGCAGTATTTT.

The V gene is TRBV7-6, the J gene TRBJ1-5; no clear D gene. V was cut by 5 bases and J by 7 bases, with 21 bases left in between. The CDR3 covers 16 residues. Germline V gene data show CDR1 as SGHVS and CDR2 as FNYEAQ. CDR3 sequence reads: CASSPSGRVGRQPQHF. DNA for the CDR3: TGTGCCAGCAGCCCCTCGGGGAGGGTAGGTCGGCAGCCCCAGCATTTT. Based on the CDR3 plus reference TRBV7-6 and TRBJ1-5, the full variable domain is GAGVSQSPRYKVTKRGQDVALRCDPISGHVSLYWYRQALGQGPEFLTYFNYEAQQDKSGLPNDRFSAERPEGSISTLTIQRTEQRDSAMYRCASSPSGRVGRQPQHFGDGTRLSIL.

This rearrangement joins TRBV6-5 to TRBJ2-5; D may be TRBD1 (6 bases). The CDR3 runs to 14 residues. V was shortened by 7 bases and J by 1 base, with 13 bases between the two germline ends. Per the germline V gene, CDR1 is MNHEY and CDR2 is SVGAGI. The CDR3 DNA is TGTGCCAGCAAGCTCGGACAGACCCAAGAGACCCAGTACTTC. Encoded protein: CASKLGQTQETQYF.

This rearrangement joins TRBV16 to TRBJ2-3; 11 bases are a match to TRBD2. This CDR3 is 15 amino acids long. The ends lost 4 bases at V and 7 bases at J; junction bases unmatched: 7. The germline V gene encodes CDR1 KGHSY and CDR2 FQNENV. The CDR3 protein is CASSPTSGERNTQYF. DNA of the CDR3: TGTGCCAGCAGCCCGACTAGCGGGGAGAGGAATACGCAGTATTTT.

The chain recombines TRBV6-5 with TRBJ1-3, with D perhaps TRBD1 (5 bases). The germline V gene has CDR1 MNHEY and CDR2 SVGAGI. This CDR3 has 14 amino acids. V dropped 2 bases and J dropped 2 bases, with 7 bases sitting between them. This CDR3 is CASSYGGAGNTIYF. DNA for the CDR3: TGTGCCAGCAGTTACGGGGGGGCTGGAAACACCATATATTTT.

This clone was recorded once. The gene calls are TRBV30 and TRBJ1-1; the D is unclear. The CDR3 consists of 12 residues. V lost 0 bases and J 7 bases, leaving 9 bases between the germline ends. CDR1 is GTSNPN and CDR2 is SVGIG in the germline V gene (reference sequence). The CDR3 bases are TGTGCCTGGAGTGTATCAAGGAGTGAAGCTTTCTTT. Residues: CAWSVSRSEAFF. Supplemented by reference TRBV30 and TRBJ1-1, the full variable domain reads SQTIHQWPATLVQPVGSPLSLECTVEGTSNPNLYWYRQAAGRGLQLLFYSVGIGQISSEVPQNLSASRPQDRQFILSSKKLLLSDSGFYLCAWSVSRSEAFFGQGTRLTVV.

The chain carries TRBV7-8 and TRBJ1-1, with D possibly being TRBD1 (5 bases). This CDR3 region has 14 residues. The ends were cut back, 5 bases at V and 3 bases at J, with 13 bases in the middle. The germline V gene encodes CDR1 SGHVS and CDR2 FQNEAQ. This CDR3 reads CASSRPIGDTEAFF. In DNA form, the CDR3 reads TGTGCCAGCAGCCGACCCATAGGGGACACTGAAGCTTTCTTT.

Here the CDR3 DNA reads TGTGCCAGCAGCTTAGCTGCGGGAGGCCGGGATGAGCAGTTCTTC. It yields the protein CASSLAAGGRDEQFF. The chain carries TRBV7-6 and TRBJ2-1; TRBD2 matches 8 bases. Trimming took 0 bases from V and 8 from J; bases not matched to a gene: 6. This CDR3 spans 15 amino acids. Germline CDR1 SGHVS, CDR2 FNYEAQ.

V usage is TRBV21-1 and J usage is TRBJ2-1; TRBD2 was called by the table and not checked on the DNA. TRBV21-1 is annotated as a pseudogene. CDR3 length: 14 amino acids. CDR3 amino acids: CASSKALGEDEQFF. In nucleotides, the CDR3 is TGTGCCAGCAGCAAGGCACTAGGGGAGGATGAGCAGTTCTTC.

The chain combines TRBV5-1 with TRBJ2-1; D is ambiguous. CDR3 length: 17 residues. The germline V and J ends were trimmed by 0 bases and 1 base, with 14 bases remaining between them. The germline gives CDR1 SGHRS, CDR2 YFSETQ. CDR3 bases: TGCGCCAGCAGCTTGGAGTTTGCGGTAAATTCCTACAATGAGCAGTTCTTC. Its translation: CASSLEFAVNSYNEQFF.